Each of the 21 T cell receptor beta chains below was sequenced from the same sample in a study of cytomegalovirus exposure and HLA in healthy donors. Vbeta (60) and Jbeta (13) primers were used in the PCR. Libraries were prepared by immunoSEQ multiplex PCR; TCRdb keeps only in-frame clonotypes and omits some of them. Among over 150,000 clones listed, roughly 70% were seen once. The material sequenced was PBMCs. These receptors were obtained from a woman in her fifties or sixties in good health and CMV-seropositive.

Written as DNA, the CDR3 is TGTGCCAGCAGGCCGGACAGCCCGAACACTGAAGCTTTCTTT. Translated, it gives CASRPDSPNTEAFF. The rearrangement uses TRBV6-4 and TRBJ1-1, with D tentatively TRBD1 (6 bases). Trimming cost V 6 bases and J 1 base, with 12 bases left between them. The CDR3 extends over 14 amino acids. Germline V CDR1 and CDR2: MRHNA, SNTAGT.

With respect to this clone: The junction shows a germline mismatch at one end, possibly a read error. J is TRBJ2-1 and V is TRBV14, with TRBD2 identical over 8 bases. The CDR3 extends over 17 amino acids. Germline values: CDR1 SGHDN, CDR2 FVKESK. CDR3 sequence: CASSRGAAGGFYNEQFF. Written as DNA, the CDR3 is TGTGCTAGCAGCCGAGGGGCGGCGGGGGGATTCTACAATGAGCAGTTCTTC. The entire variable domain, with the rest obtained from reference TRBV14 and TRBJ2-1, is as follows: EAGVTQFPSHSVIEKGQTVTLRCDPISGHDNLYWYRRVMGKEIKFLLHFVKESKQDESGMPNNRFLAERTGGTYSTLKVQPAELEDSGVYFCASSRGAAGGFYNEQFFGPGTRLTVL.

This clone was detected only a few times. For the CDR3, the DNA is TGTGCCAGCAGGTTTAGCGGGGGATCCACAGATACGCAGTATTTT. It yields the protein CASRFSGGSTDTQYF. The rearrangement joins TRBV14 to TRBJ2-3, with 9 bases lining up with TRBD2. V was clipped by 6 bases and J by 2 bases; unmatched bases: 6. CDR1 and CDR2 (germline): SGHDN, FVKESK. The CDR3 is 15 residues long.

V and J are TRBV2 and TRBJ1-1, with no clear D. The germline gives CDR1 SNHLY, CDR2 FYNNEI. The CDR3 length is 13 residues. Between the trimmed V and J ends, which lost 7 bases and 4 bases, there was a span of 13 bases. The CDR3 sequence: CASTFDGGTEAFF. For the CDR3, the DNA is TGTGCCAGCACTTTCGACGGCGGCACTGAAGCTTTCTTT.

This rearrangement joins TRBV18 to TRBJ1-6, with 8 nucleotides matching TRBD1. After removal of 2 bases from V and 6 bases from J, the junction contained 3 bases not matched to a gene. The length of the CDR3 is 15 residues. Germline CDR1 KGHSH, CDR2 LQKENI. As DNA, the CDR3 is TGTGCCAGCTCACCAGTCCAGGGGGCTAATTCACCCCTCCACTTT. It translates to CASSPVQGANSPLHF.

The table lists this clone with a few counts. V is TRBV18 and J is TRBJ2-3, with TRBD2 matching 10 bases. With V trimmed by 3 bases and J by 9 bases, 9 bases remained unmatched. Germline lookup yields CDR1 KGHSH and CDR2 LQKENI. The CDR3 runs to 15 residues. CDR3 region: CASSPSGGAGGTQYF. CDR3 nucleotides: TGTGCCAGCTCACCCAGCGGGGGGGCAGGAGGAACGCAGTATTTT.

The rearrangement joins TRBV7-7 to TRBJ2-5; D is perhaps TRBD2 (6 bases). The V gene's germline CDR1 is SSHAT and CDR2 FNYEAQ (reference sequence). The CDR3 is 15 amino acids. Trimming stripped 5 bases from V and 2 bases from J, with 15 bases between. CDR3 bases: TGTGCCAGCAGCACCAACCCTGGAGGGCAAGAGACCCAGTACTTC. It codes for CASSTNPGGQETQYF. The variable domain in full, completed from reference TRBV7-7 and TRBJ2-5, reads GAGVSQSPRYKVTKRGQDVTLRCDPISSHATLYWYQQALGQGPEFLTYFNYEAQPDKSGLPSDRFSAERPEGSISTLTIQRTEQRDSAMYRCASSTNPGGQETQYFGPGTRLLVL.

The rearrangement joins TRBV6-6 to TRBJ2-5; TRBD1 matches 11 bases. The CDR3 contains 15 residues. CDR1 and CDR2 from the germline V gene are MNHNY and SVGAGI (reference sequence). V lost 6 bases to trimming and J lost 4 bases; unmatched junction nucleotides: 7. The CDR3 region is CASRDRGLIGETQYF. The CDR3 bases are TGTGCCAGCAGGGACAGGGGGCTTATAGGAGAGACCCAGTACTTC.

Only one count was recorded for this clone. This sequence joins TRBV4-1 and TRBJ2-7, with D tentatively TRBD1 (6 bases). Germline CDR1 MGHRA, CDR2 YSYEKL. The CDR3 spans 16 residues. V lost 5 bases, J lost 3 bases, and 20 bases lay in between. CDR3 residues: CASSSYTGRVGYEQYF. In DNA, the CDR3 is TGCGCCAGCAGCTCATACACAGGGCGGGTAGGCTACGAGCAGTACTTC.

This chain uses TRBV7-9 with TRBJ1-5; D may be TRBD1 (5 bases). The CDR3 sequence is 12 residues long. CDR1 SEHNR and CDR2 FQNEAQ come from the germline V gene (reference sequence). With 4 bases removed from V and 9 bases from J, the gap between germline ends came to 10 bases. The CDR3 loop reads CASSSRASPQHF. CDR3 DNA: TGTGCCAGCAGCTCCAGGGCCTCGCCCCAGCATTTT. The full variable domain, completed using reference TRBV7-9 and TRBJ1-5, is DTGVSQNPRHKITKRGQNVTFRCDPISEHNRLYWYRQTLGQGPEFLTYFQNEAQLEKSRLLSDRFSAERPKGSFSTLEIQRTEQGDSAMYLCASSSRASPQHFGDGTRLSIL.

The chain joins TRBV11-2 to TRBJ2-2; 8 nucleotides match TRBD2. Germline CDR1 SGHAT, CDR2 FQNNGV. This CDR3 has 15 amino acids. With V trimmed by 5 bases and J by 7 bases, 9 bases remained unmatched. As DNA, the CDR3 is TGTGCCAGCAGCCCCCGGAGCGGGGGTAGCGGGGAGCTGTTTTTT. It encodes CASSPRSGGSGELFF.

The chain combines TRBV18 with TRBJ2-1, with 8 nucleotides matching TRBD1. CDR1 and CDR2 (germline): KGHSH, LQKENI. CDR3 length: 14 amino acids. V trimming: 6 bases; J trimming: 8 bases; junction bases outside the gene matches: 9. This chain's CDR3 is CASSRDPTGDEQFF. In DNA form, the CDR3 reads TGTGCCAGCTCCAGGGACCCGACAGGGGATGAGCAGTTCTTC.

There are a few counts of this clone. The chain joins TRBV25-1 to TRBJ1-4, with D possibly TRBD1 on 5 matching bases. The V gene lost 3 bases and the J gene lost 10 bases, with 9 bases spanning the gap. Germline V gene sequence: CDR1 MGHDK, CDR2 SYGVNS. CDR3 length: 12 residues. CDR3 nucleotides: TGTGCCAGCAGTGACAGGGAAGGAAAACTGTTTTTT. Its protein product is CASSDREGKLFF.

This clone has only a few counts. The chain uses TRBV5-1 and TRBJ1-5; TRBD1 is a possible D gene (5 bases). This CDR3 contains 18 residues. With 0 bases removed from V and 0 bases from J, the gap between germline ends came to 16 bases. Looked up from germline, CDR1 is SGHRS and CDR2 is YFSETQ. CDR3 loop: CASSLAMAGVGSNQPQHF. In nucleotides, the CDR3 is TGCGCCAGCAGCTTGGCCATGGCGGGGGTAGGTAGCAATCAGCCCCAGCATTTT.

In its sample, this clone was seen a few times. The V call is TRBV2, the J call TRBJ1-1; 7 bases agree with TRBD1. Germline trimming cut 10 bases from V and 3 bases from J; bases unmatched to any gene: 5. CDR1 SNHLY and CDR2 FYNNEI come from the germline V gene. CDR3 size: 12 residues. CDR3: CATGGRDTEAFF. Here the CDR3 DNA reads TGTGCCACAGGGGGACGCGACACTGAAGCTTTCTTT. The full variable domain, its missing parts supplied by reference TRBV2 and TRBJ1-1, is EPEVTQTPSHQVTQMGQEVILRCVPISNHLYFYWYRQILGQKVEFLVSFYNNEISEKSEIFDDQFSVERPDGSNFTLKIRSTKLEDSAMYFCATGGRDTEAFFGQGTRLTVV.

The chain employs TRBV11-2 and TRBJ2-3, with 10 bases identical to TRBD2. With 5 bases clipped from V and 0 bases from J, the junction kept 5 bases outside the gene matches. The germline V gene has CDR1 SGHAT and CDR2 FQNNGV. The CDR3 is made up of 16 amino acids. The CDR3: CASSTGLAASTDTQYF. The DNA of the CDR3 is TGTGCCAGCAGCACCGGACTAGCGGCTAGCACAGATACGCAGTATTTT.

The V gene is TRBV25-1, the J gene TRBJ1-1, with D uncertain. Per the germline V gene, CDR1 is MGHDK and CDR2 is SYGVNS. The CDR3 sequence is 14 residues long. Trimming left V 3 bases short and J 5 bases short, with 13 bases between. CDR3 in amino acids: CASSEFAGSTEAFF. The CDR3 region has the DNA TGTGCCAGCAGTGAGTTCGCGGGCTCGACTGAAGCTTTCTTT.

The rearrangement links TRBV11-1 to TRBJ2-7, with a possible D match to TRBD1 (6 bases). The V end was cut by 6 bases, the J end by 5 bases, with 20 bases between. The length of the CDR3 is 15 residues. Germline loops: CDR1 SGHAT, CDR2 FQDESV (reference sequence). The CDR3: CASSDEGVWDHEQYF. In DNA form, the CDR3 reads TGTGCCAGCAGTGACGAGGGGGTGTGGGACCACGAGCAGTACTTC.

The V call is TRBV2, the J call TRBJ2-7, with a possible D match to TRBD1 (5 bases). Trimming took 7 bases from V and 7 from J, leaving 20 bases between them. CDR3 length: 14 residues. Germline assignment: CDR1 SNHLY and CDR2 FYNNEI. CDR3 residues: CASTKDRYYGEQYF. The CDR3 coding sequence is TGTGCCAGCACCAAAGACAGATACTACGGGGAGCAGTACTTC.

This clone was counted between two and nine times. The CDR3: CASTARGNTEAFF. CDR3 DNA sequence: TGTGCCAGCACCGCGCGGGGGAACACTGAAGCTTTCTTT. This chain uses TRBV7-2 with TRBJ1-1, with no clear D. Trimming left V 7 bases short and J 1 base short, with 10 bases between. This CDR3 region has 13 residues. Germline CDR1 and CDR2: SGHTA and FQGNSA.

The V gene is TRBV9, the J gene TRBJ2-3; D may be TRBD2 (7 bases). The CDR3 has 16 residues. Germline V gene data show CDR1 as SGDLS and CDR2 as YYNGEE. V lost 2 bases and J lost 6, with 19 bases in between. This CDR3 reads CASSVSRGALGDTQYF. CDR3 coding DNA: TGTGCCAGCAGCGTTTCACGGGGGGCCCTTGGCGATACGCAGTATTTT. The full variable domain, rest sourced from reference TRBV9 and TRBJ2-3, is DSGVTQTPKHLITATGQRVTLRCSPRSGDLSVYWYQQSLDQGLQFLIQYYNGEERAKGNILERFSAQQFPDLHSELNLSSLELGDSALYFCASSVSRGALGDTQYFGPGTRLTVL.